This note documents a single T cell receptor (beta chain) sequence. Its binding antigen is unknown. The record has no base qualities; no much larger clone is one base away. Other DNA sequences within the sample encode an identical CDR3. In the paper's terms, the time point label means: baseline before first vaccination. Vaccinee samples came from UK trials COV001 and COV002, including a single-blind randomized controlled phase 2/3 trial of AZD1222 (ChAdOx1 nCoV-19) in healthy adults. For TCRbeta chain sequencing, PBMC samples from trial participants were taken at day 0 and at day 28 after the second dose. Relative to germline, V is 0 bases shorter and J is 10 bases shorter, with 7 bases between their ends. CDR1 and CDR2, per the germline V gene, are MGHRA and YSYEKL. The CDR3 sequence holds 12 residues, the cysteine and phenylalanine included. The CDR3 DNA has 36 bases and is translated from base 1.

This sample stems from a study of T cell responses to AZD1222 COVID-19 vaccine (dated by TCRdb to the early 2020s). Background for the entire study: AZD1222 recipients with second doses at about 4 weeks or about 12 weeks were pooled, because spike-specific TCR depth and breadth did not differ between schedules. TCR sequencing covered 233 trial participants: 200 to 210 given two doses of AZD1222 and 26 given two doses of MenACWY control vaccine. Enrollment into the trials was organized by age into subgroups of 18-55, 56-69 and 70-plus years, and those subgroups contained about 160, 30 and 59 TCR-sequenced participants, respectively.

The CDR3 regions of human TCRbeta chains were subjected to immunosequencing. For the original study's pipeline: TCRs in the repertoires were matched against a reference library of SARS-CoV-2-specific TCRs that had been generated with the MIRA antigen-specificity platform. Breadth was defined as the fraction of unique TCRs that were SARS-CoV-2-associated. Depth was defined as the fraction of total T cells that were SARS-CoV-2-associated. Using the MIRA data, every spike-specific TCR was mapped to the spike region that the TCR reacted to and assigned to either a CD4 or a CD8 class. Log10-transformed breadth and depth values were compared by one-way ANOVA with Sidak's multiple comparisons tests. As stored in TCRdb, this immuneACCESS dataset retains in-frame rearrangements with V and J assigned. A fraction of the clones does not appear; measured against another copy, unresolved V genes explain less than half of the discrepancy, and the remainder lacks a known reason. V and J calls and clone size are copied from that table; D and trimming were computed from the DNA. Here the sample has about 97,000 clones; 91% occur a single time. The ten largest clonotypes hold under 10% of the sample.

On the study overall, not on this receptor specifically: CD4 TCRs associated with the vaccine covered the entire spike protein, and the dominant responses were in regions 160-218 and 743-854. No day 14 peak-response samples were available, so repertoires were characterized only after the peak T cell response. Spike-specific TCR breadth and depth rose significantly after two AZD1222 doses compared with day 0 and with MenACWY recipients. Conclusions about previously exposed vaccinees are limited, since just five or six AZD1222 recipients were seropositive for SARS-CoV-2 at baseline. Participants were mostly white British and included more females than males, and it was suggested by the authors that clonal diversity may have been underestimated. The 56-69-year group was small, and its depth increase did not reach significance, likely because of low power. Reportedly, almost half of the unique spike-specific TCRs recognized epitopes lying outside the regions that are mutated in the B.1.351 and B.1.1.7 variants.

The sequencing here drew on peripheral blood, taken on day 0 of AZD1222 vaccination. The chain is encoded by TRBV4-1 joined to TRBJ2-1; confidence is insufficient to name the D gene. The TCR sequence derives from an adult in good health. DNA sequence: TGCGCCAGCAGCCAAGATCGGTGGGAGCAGTTCTTC. Translation gives CASSQDRWEQFF.